The 26 T cell receptor beta chains below all came from one sample that was sequenced in a study of blood T cells in healthy people across ages. A J-beta primer mix and a sample-barcoded 5' primer were used in a second PCR of roughly 6 to 11 cycles. TCRdb reprocessed the 5' RACE reads with MiXCR, giving one entry per CDR3 protein. Of 1.5 million to 2 million distinct CDR3 sequences listed, under 30% are singletons. The material sequenced was blood. The receptors come from a woman in her 30s in good health.

This clonotype has a handful of counts. CDR3 sequence: CASIPMNVPGAEAFF. The DNA of the CDR3 is TGCGCCAGCATACCAATGAACGTGCCCGGCGCCGAAGCTTTCTTT. The chain uses TRBV5-1 and TRBJ1-1; D call uncertain. With 6 bases removed from V and 8 bases from J, the gap between germline ends came to 23 bases. Germline V gives CDR1 SGHRS, CDR2 YFSETQ. CDR3 length: 15 amino acids.

The chain joins TRBV5-1 to TRBJ2-3, with a possible D match to TRBD1 (5 bases). With 6 bases removed from V and 3 bases from J, the gap between germline ends came to 20 bases. CDR1 and CDR2 (germline): SGHRS, YFSETQ. The CDR3 totals 16 residues. The CDR3 coding sequence is TGCGCCAGCACCGTAGAAGGGGTTGTAGTTACAGATACGCAGTATTTT. Its translation is CASTVEGVVVTDTQYF.

This clonotype was detected ten times or more. The chain has TRBV7-2 and TRBJ2-7; 13 bases agree with TRBD2. The CDR3 is 17 amino acids. From germline, CDR1 is SGHTA and CDR2 FQGNSA. Trimming took 0 bases from V and 5 from J; bases not matched to a gene: 7. The CDR3 region is CASSLAGTSGIFNEQYF. The DNA for the CDR3 is TGTGCCAGCAGCTTAGCCGGGACTAGCGGGATTTTCAACGAGCAGTACTTC.

This clonotype was observed a few times. One junction end does not reproduce the germline sequence, and a read error may be involved. The rearrangement links TRBV4-3 to TRBJ2-1, with TRBD2 matching over 8 bases. This CDR3 comprises 17 residues. Germline V gives CDR1 LGHNA, CDR2 YSLEER. CDR3: CSSSQGLSGTSLNEQFF. CDR3 DNA: TGCTCCAGCAGCCAAGGGCTATCCGGGACTAGTCTCAATGAGCAGTTCTTC.

The V call is TRBV5-6, the J call TRBJ1-3; D is undetermined. The CDR3 runs 14 residues. Trimming stripped 4 bases from V and 4 bases from J, with 12 bases between. CDR1 SGHDT and CDR2 YYEEEE come from the germline V gene. This CDR3 is CASSPLGIGNTIYF. In DNA, the CDR3 is TGTGCCAGCAGCCCTTTGGGGATCGGAAACACCATATATTTT.

Worth noting for this clonotype: At one of its ends the junction is not consistent with the germline gene, which may arise from a read error. This rearrangement joins TRBV28 to TRBJ2-7; D perhaps matches TRBD1 (6 bases). The germline CDR1 and CDR2 sequences are MDHEN and SYDVKM. CDR3 length: 17 amino acids. DNA of the CDR3: TGTGCCAGCAGTGCCCCCCCCGGTGGGGGCCAAGCCTACGAGAAGTACTTC. Protein sequence: CASSAPPGGGQAYEKYF.

This clonotype was found many times. This chain joins TRBV7-9 and TRBJ1-2; D unresolved. The CDR3 runs to 14 residues. The V gene lost 0 bases and the J gene lost 4 bases, with 9 bases spanning the gap. Per germline, CDR1 SEHNR and CDR2 FQNEAQ (reference sequence). Written as DNA, the CDR3 is TGTGCCAGCAGCTTAGCAGTGACCTCCTATGGCTACACCTTC. Its protein is CASSLAVTSYGYTF.

In its sample, this clonotype was seen a few times. The chain employs TRBV20-1 and TRBJ2-7, with D perhaps given as TRBD1 or TRBD2 (6 bases each). This CDR3 contains 16 residues. Germline V CDR1 and CDR2: DFQATT, SNEGSKA (reference sequence). V was cut by 0 bases and J by 2 bases, with 17 bases left in between. The DNA of the CDR3 is TGCAGTGCTAGAGAATCCATAGGGGGGACTCCCTACGAGCAGTACTTC. Translated: CSARESIGGTPYEQYF.

The rearrangement links TRBV6-5 to TRBJ2-7; TRBD1 agrees at 10 bases. Germline CDR1 reads MNHEY; CDR2 reads SVGAGI. The junction had 6 bases not matched to a gene; V was cut back by 4 bases and J by 3 bases. The CDR3 is made up of 15 amino acids. Here the CDR3 DNA reads TGTGCCAGCAGTTCCGGGACAGGGGATTTCTACGAGCAGTACTTC. Residues: CASSSGTGDFYEQYF.

The chain combines TRBV3-1 with TRBJ2-4; D is tentatively TRBD1 or TRBD2 (5 bases each). The DNA matches TRBJ2-7 better at its end, which makes the J call doubtful. This CDR3 is 15 amino acids long. The germline CDR1 and CDR2 sequences are LGHDT and YNNKEL (reference sequence). The CDR3 reads CASSQDRVRGNEQYF. The CDR3 DNA follows: TGTGCCAGCAGCCAAGATCGGGTGAGGGGAAACGAGCAGTACTTC.

This rearrangement joins TRBV29-1 to TRBJ1-2; tentative D call: TRBD1 (6 bases). Germline loops: CDR1 SQVTM, CDR2 ANQGSEA. The CDR3 runs to 11 residues. V was cut by 6 bases and J by 7 bases, with 12 bases left in between. CDR3 DNA sequence: TGCAGCGTCAGGGGTTGGAGTGGCTACACCTTC. This sequence encodes CSVRGWSGYTF.

The chain combines TRBV5-1 with TRBJ2-1; 11 bases match TRBD2. Germline assignment: CDR1 SGHRS and CDR2 YFSETQ. The CDR3 is 19 residues long. The junction had 15 bases not matched to a gene; V was cut back by 0 bases and J by 7 bases. The CDR3 loop is CASSLEASGGRPWVNEQFF. DNA of the CDR3: TGCGCCAGCAGCTTGGAGGCTAGCGGGGGGCGCCCTTGGGTGAATGAGCAGTTCTTC.

In the case of this clonotype: It may be a read error: a sequence one base away is much more abundant. The J gene is TRBJ2-3, the V gene TRBV7-2; D is ambiguous. The V gene's germline CDR1 is SGHTA and CDR2 FQGNSA. The CDR3 is 15 amino acids. Here the CDR3 DNA reads TGTGCCTGCAGCTTAGACGGACCCAACACAGATACGCAGTATTTT. This encodes CACSLDGPNTDTQYF.

This chain links TRBV12-3 or TRBV12-4 with TRBJ1-1; TRBD1 might be the D (6 bases). This CDR3 has 11 amino acids. Deletions cut 8 bases from V and 8 bases from J, with 12 bases between. The CDR3 protein is CASGDRFEAFF. The CDR3 bases are TGTGCCAGCGGAGACAGGTTCGAAGCTTTCTTT.

The gene calls are TRBV5-5 and TRBJ1-2; 7 bases match TRBD1. V was pared by 4 bases and J by 3 bases, with 9 bases of the junction left unmatched. CDR3 length equals 15 residues. In germline, CDR1 is SGHKS, CDR2 YYEKEE (reference sequence). This CDR3 is CASSIRDRDYYGYTF. DNA for the CDR3: TGTGCCAGCAGCATTAGAGACAGGGACTACTATGGCTACACCTTC.

The chain is built from TRBV29-1 and TRBJ2-3, with 9 positions matching TRBD1. J lost 5 bases, V lost 6 bases, and 6 bases had no gene match. The CDR3 runs 13 residues. Germline values: CDR1 SQVTM, CDR2 ANQGSEA. The CDR3 sequence: CSVRTGVIDTQYF. CDR3 in DNA: TGCAGCGTCCGGACAGGGGTAATAGATACGCAGTATTTT.

The chain carries TRBV15 and TRBJ2-2, with D perhaps TRBD1 (5 bases). The CDR3 is made up of 13 amino acids. V shed 8 bases and J shed 5 bases, with 12 bases lying between them. Germline V gene sequence: CDR1 LNHNV, CDR2 YYDKDF (reference sequence). CDR3 sequence (DNA): TGTGCCACCGGAGAAGGGGTGACCGGGGAGCTGTTTTTT. It encodes CATGEGVTGELFF.

This sequence joins TRBV5-1 and TRBJ2-1, with D perhaps matching TRBD1 or TRBD2 (5 bases each). Germline V gene lookup returns CDR1 SGHRS and CDR2 YFSETQ. CDR3 length: 13 residues. Trimming stripped 3 bases from V and 9 bases from J, with 13 bases between. The CDR3 DNA reads TGCGCCAGCAGCTCCCCAGGGAGACCTGAGCAGTTCTTC. Translating gives CASSSPGRPEQFF.

A remark on this clonotype: Mismatch with germline at one junction end may stem from a read error. This chain connects TRBV7-9 to TRBJ1-2; D unclear. The CDR3 spans 14 residues. The V gene's germline CDR1 is SEHNR and CDR2 FQNEAQ (reference sequence). The CDR3 spells CASNHRETNHGYTF. The CDR3 bases are TGTGCCAGCAACCACAGAGAGACTAACCATGGCTACACCTTC.

The chain combines TRBV7-2 with TRBJ2-1, with D perhaps matching TRBD2 (6 bases). CDR1 SGHTA and CDR2 FQGNSA come from the germline V gene. V lost 5 bases and J lost 2, with 16 bases in between. The CDR3 spans 16 residues. CDR3 loop: CASSLQGPGAYNEQFF. CDR3 sequence (DNA): TGTGCCAGCAGCCTCCAGGGTCCGGGAGCCTACAATGAGCAGTTCTTC. Filled out from reference TRBV7-2 and TRBJ2-1, the complete variable domain reads GAGVSQSPSNKVTEKGKDVELRCDPISGHTALYWYRQSLGQGLEFLIYFQGNSAPDKSGLPSDRFSAERTGGSVSTLTIQRTQQEDSAVYLCASSLQGPGAYNEQFFGPGTRLTVL.

This chain uses TRBV12-3 or TRBV12-4 with TRBJ2-3, with D possibly matching TRBD1 (5 bases). The germline V and J ends were trimmed by 1 base and 4 bases, with 12 bases remaining between them. The CDR3 is 15 amino acids. The CDR3 here is CASSLVAGIADTQYF. The CDR3 DNA sequence: TGTGCCAGCAGTTTAGTGGCAGGGATTGCAGATACGCAGTATTTT.

The V and J genes are TRBV9 and TRBJ1-2; D is ambiguous. The CDR3 covers 11 residues. CDR1 is SGDLS, CDR2 YYNGEE, per germline. Trimming shortened V by 0 bases and J by 8 bases, and 5 bases separated the two germline ends. CDR3 in DNA: TGTGCCAGCAGCGTAGACGGCGGCTACACCTTC. This codes for CASSVDGGYTF.

This clonotype has only a few counts. The chain combines TRBV4-1 with TRBJ1-5, with a tentative D call TRBD1 (5 bases). With 3 bases removed from V and 3 bases from J, the gap between germline ends came to 15 bases. The CDR3 runs to 16 residues. The V gene's germline CDR1 is MGHRA and CDR2 YSYEKL. CDR3 sequence reads: CASSQQTATNNQPQHF. The CDR3 nucleotides are TGCGCCAGCAGCCAGCAGACAGCGACCAACAATCAGCCCCAGCATTTT.

This clonotype was observed many times. The chain employs TRBV7-3 and TRBJ2-1; TRBD1 or TRBD2 may be the D gene (5 bases each). V was clipped by 2 bases and J by 5 bases, with 13 bases between them. Germline assignment: CDR1 SGHTA and CDR2 FQGTGA. This CDR3 has 15 amino acids. The CDR3 loop reads CASSLGTDINNEQFF. The CDR3 nucleotides are TGTGCCAGCAGCTTAGGGACCGATATAAACAATGAGCAGTTCTTC.

This clonotype was found a few times. This chain connects TRBV5-6 to TRBJ1-2; possibly TRBD1 for D (5 bases). Trimming removed 0 bases at V and 8 bases at J, with 11 bases between. Germline V gene lookup returns CDR1 SGHDT and CDR2 YYEEEE. There are 13 residues in the CDR3. The CDR3 bases are TGTGCCAGCAGCTTGGAAGGGGTGGAAGGCTACACCTTC. Protein sequence: CASSLEGVEGYTF.

On this clonotype: At one boundary the junction diverges from the germline segment, which might be a read error. The gene calls are TRBV12-3 or TRBV12-4 and TRBJ2-3; 10 nucleotides match TRBD2. The CDR3 length is 15 residues. CDR3 bases: TGTGCCAGCAGTTTATCTAGCGGGGGAGCAGATACGGAGTATTTT. Protein product: CASSLSSGGADTEYF.